This TCR beta chain stems from a study of cytomegalovirus exposure and HLA in healthy donors. As regards this clone: Its antigen is currently unknown.

Study-level findings and limits: An analysis that was carried out later associated 16,000 or so TCR beta sequences with HLA alleles at 0.05 false discovery rate. It was in a later analysis that TCR association rates were seen to vary by HLA locus, highest for DRB1 and lowest for HLA-C. Presence/absence analyses rested on an assumption that sequencing depth was roughly uniform across donors.

This CDR3 is 14 amino acids long. Germline CDR1 SGHDT, CDR2 YYEEEE. V trimming: 4 bases; J trimming: 8 bases; junction bases outside the gene matches: 6. The PCR ran on 60 Vbeta and 13 Jbeta primers. Only in-frame clones appear in the TCRdb table, and some are missing; sequencing was by immunoSEQ multiplex PCR. This sample has tens of thousands of clones; 70% to 85% occur once, and the top ten carry 15% to 20%. The rearrangement joins TRBV5-6 to TRBJ1-4; 9 bases map to TRBD1. Material for sequencing was PBMCs. The TCR originated in a man aged 70 or older in good health and CMV-seropositive. CDR3 nucleotides: TGTGCCAGCAGCAAGGGACAGGGCGGAGAAAAACTGTTTTTT. Translation: CASSKGQGGEKLFF.